The T cell receptor (beta chain) described here comes from a study of T cell responses to AZD1222 COVID-19 vaccine. TCRdb's table, derived via immunoSEQ multiplex PCR, lists solely in-frame clones and lacks some. Of about 42,000 clones in the sample, over 80% were seen once. The CDR3 covers 14 residues. Germline V gene sequence: CDR1 MNHEY, CDR2 SVGAGI. V lost 7 bases, J lost 1 base, and 10 bases lay in between. The TCR was taken from an adult who received the AZD1222 COVID-19 vaccine. This chain links TRBV6-5 with TRBJ2-2, with D uncertain. The sample was peripheral blood, taken 28 days after the second AZD1222 dose. The CDR3 sequence: CASTALGNTGELFF. DNA for the CDR3: TGTGCCAGCACCGCCCTTGGGAACACCGGGGAGCTGTTTTTT.